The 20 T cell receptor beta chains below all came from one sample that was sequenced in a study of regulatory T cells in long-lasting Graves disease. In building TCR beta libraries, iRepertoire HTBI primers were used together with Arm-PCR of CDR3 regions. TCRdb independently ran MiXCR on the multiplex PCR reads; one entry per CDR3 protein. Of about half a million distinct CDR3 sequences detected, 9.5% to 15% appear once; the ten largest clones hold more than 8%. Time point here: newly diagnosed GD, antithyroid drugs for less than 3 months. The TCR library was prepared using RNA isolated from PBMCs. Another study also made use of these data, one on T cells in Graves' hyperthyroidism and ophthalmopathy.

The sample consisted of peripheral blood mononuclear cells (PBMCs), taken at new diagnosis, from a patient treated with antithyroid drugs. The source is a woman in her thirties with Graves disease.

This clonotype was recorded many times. The CDR3 coding sequence is TGCAGCGTTTGGGACATTCACTCCTACGAGCAGTACTTC. As protein: CSVWDIHSYEQYF. The genes are TRBV29-1 and TRBJ2-7; D might be TRBD1 (6 bases). The CDR3 runs to 13 residues. Trimming took off 5 bases at V and 0 bases at J, with 11 bases between the two ends. Germline V gene sequence: CDR1 SQVTM, CDR2 ANQGSEA.

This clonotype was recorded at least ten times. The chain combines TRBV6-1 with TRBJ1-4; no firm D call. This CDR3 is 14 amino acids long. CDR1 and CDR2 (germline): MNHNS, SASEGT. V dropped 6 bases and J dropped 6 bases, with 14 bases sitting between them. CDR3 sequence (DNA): TGTGCCAGCAGAACCCCTGTAGGTCATGAAAAACTGTTTTTT. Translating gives CASRTPVGHEKLFF.

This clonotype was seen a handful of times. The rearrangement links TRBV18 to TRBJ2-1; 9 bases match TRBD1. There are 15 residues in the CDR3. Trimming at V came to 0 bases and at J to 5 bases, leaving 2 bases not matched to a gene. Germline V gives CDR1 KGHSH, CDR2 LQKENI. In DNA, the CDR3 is TGTGCCAGCTCACCACCTGGGACAGGGAACAATGAGCAGTTCTTC. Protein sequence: CASSPPGTGNNEQFF.

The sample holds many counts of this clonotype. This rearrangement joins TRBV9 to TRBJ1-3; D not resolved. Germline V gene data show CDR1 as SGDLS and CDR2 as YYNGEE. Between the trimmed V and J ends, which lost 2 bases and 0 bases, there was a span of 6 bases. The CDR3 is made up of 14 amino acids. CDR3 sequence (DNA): TGTGCCAGCAGCGTCACGGACTCTGGAAACACCATATATTTT. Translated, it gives CASSVTDSGNTIYF.

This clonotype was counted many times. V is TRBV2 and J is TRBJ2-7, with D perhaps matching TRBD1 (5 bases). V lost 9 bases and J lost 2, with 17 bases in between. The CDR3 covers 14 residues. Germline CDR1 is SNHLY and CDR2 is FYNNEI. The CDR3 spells CASSIRGRTYEQYF. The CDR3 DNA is TGTGCCAGTTCTATTAGGGGTCGGACCTACGAGCAGTACTTC.

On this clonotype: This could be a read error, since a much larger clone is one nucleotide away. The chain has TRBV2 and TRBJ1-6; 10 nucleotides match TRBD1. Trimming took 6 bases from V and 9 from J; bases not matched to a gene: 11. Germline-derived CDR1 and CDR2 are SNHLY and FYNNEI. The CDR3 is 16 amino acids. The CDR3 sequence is CASSSNSRTGGSPLHF. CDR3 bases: TGTGCCAGCAGCTCAAATTCCCGGACAGGGGGTTCACCCCTCCACTTT. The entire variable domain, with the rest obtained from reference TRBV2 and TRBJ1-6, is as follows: EPEVTQTPSHQVTQMGQEVILRCVPISNHLYFYWYRQILGQKVEFLVSFYNNEISEKSEIFDDQFSVERPDGSNFTLKIRSTKLEDSAMYFCASSSNSRTGGSPLHFGNGTRLTVT.

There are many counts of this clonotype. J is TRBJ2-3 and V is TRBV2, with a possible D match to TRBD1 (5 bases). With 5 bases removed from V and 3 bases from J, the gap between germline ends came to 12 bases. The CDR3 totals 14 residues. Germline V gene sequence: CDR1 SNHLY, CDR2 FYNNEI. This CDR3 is CASSPWGQTDTQYF. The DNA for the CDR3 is TGTGCCAGCAGTCCCTGGGGCCAAACAGATACGCAGTATTTT.

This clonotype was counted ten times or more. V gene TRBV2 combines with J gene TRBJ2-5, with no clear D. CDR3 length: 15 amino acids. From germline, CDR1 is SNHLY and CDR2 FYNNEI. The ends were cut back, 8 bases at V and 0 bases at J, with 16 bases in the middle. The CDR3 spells CASRLLLQYQETQYF. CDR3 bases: TGTGCCAGCCGCCTACTACTCCAGTACCAAGAGACCCAGTACTTC.

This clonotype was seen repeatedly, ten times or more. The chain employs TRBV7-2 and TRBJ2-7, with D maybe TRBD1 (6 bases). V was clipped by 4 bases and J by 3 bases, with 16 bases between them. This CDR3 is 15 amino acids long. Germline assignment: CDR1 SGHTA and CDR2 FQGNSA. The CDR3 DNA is TGTGCCAGCAGCTGGCACAGGGACGGTTTCTACGAGCAGTACTTC. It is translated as CASSWHRDGFYEQYF.

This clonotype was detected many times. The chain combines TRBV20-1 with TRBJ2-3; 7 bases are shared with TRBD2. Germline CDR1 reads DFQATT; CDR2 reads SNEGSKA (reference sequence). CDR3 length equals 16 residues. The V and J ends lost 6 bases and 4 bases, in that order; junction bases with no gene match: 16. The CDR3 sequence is CSAGSSGVLGADTQYF. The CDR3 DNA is TGCAGTGCGGGTTCTAGCGGAGTTTTGGGCGCAGATACGCAGTATTTT.

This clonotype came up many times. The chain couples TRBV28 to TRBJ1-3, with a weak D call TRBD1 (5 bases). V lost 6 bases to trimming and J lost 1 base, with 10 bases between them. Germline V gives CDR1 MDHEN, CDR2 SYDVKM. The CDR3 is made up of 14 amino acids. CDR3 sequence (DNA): TGTGCCAGCAGCCCCAGGGTGTCTGGAAACACCATATATTTT. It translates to CASSPRVSGNTIYF.

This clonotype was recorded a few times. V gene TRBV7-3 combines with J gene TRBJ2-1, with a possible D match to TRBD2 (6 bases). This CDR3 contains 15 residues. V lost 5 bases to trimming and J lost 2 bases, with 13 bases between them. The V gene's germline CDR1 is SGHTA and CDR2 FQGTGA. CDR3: CASSPGTLPYNEQFF. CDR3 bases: TGTGCCAGCAGCCCCGGGACTCTACCCTACAATGAGCAGTTCTTC.

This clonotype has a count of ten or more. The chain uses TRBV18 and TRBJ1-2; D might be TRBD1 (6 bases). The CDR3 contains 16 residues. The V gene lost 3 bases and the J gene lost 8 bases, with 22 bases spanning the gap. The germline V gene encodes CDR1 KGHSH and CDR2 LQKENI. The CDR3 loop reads CASSPPGTGNMAGYTF. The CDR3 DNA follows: TGTGCCAGCTCACCCCCAGGAACAGGGAATATGGCCGGCTACACCTTC.

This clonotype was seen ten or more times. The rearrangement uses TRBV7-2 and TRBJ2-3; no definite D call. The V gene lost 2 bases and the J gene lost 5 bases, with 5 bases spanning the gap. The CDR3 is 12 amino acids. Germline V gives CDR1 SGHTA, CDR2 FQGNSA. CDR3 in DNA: TGTGCCAGCAGCTTATACCGAGATACGCAGTATTTT. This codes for CASSLYRDTQYF.

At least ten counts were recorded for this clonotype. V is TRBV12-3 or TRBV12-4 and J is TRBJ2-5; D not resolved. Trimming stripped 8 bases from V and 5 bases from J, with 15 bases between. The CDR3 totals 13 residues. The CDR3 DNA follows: TGTGCCAGCTCCGCTAGACTGCTGGAGACCCAGTACTTC. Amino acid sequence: CASSARLLETQYF.

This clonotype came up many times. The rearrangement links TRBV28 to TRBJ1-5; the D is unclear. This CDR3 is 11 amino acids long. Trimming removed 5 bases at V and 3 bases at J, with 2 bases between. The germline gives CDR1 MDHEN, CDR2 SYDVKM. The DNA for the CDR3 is TGTGCCAGCAGTGACAATCAGCCCCAGCATTTT. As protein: CASSDNQPQHF.

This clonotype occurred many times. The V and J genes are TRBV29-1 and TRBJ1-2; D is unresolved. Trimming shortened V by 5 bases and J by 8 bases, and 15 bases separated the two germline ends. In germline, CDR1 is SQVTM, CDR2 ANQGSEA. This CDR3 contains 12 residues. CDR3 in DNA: TGCAGCGTTCGCCAGGCAGCAGAAGGCTACACCTTC. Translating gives CSVRQAAEGYTF.

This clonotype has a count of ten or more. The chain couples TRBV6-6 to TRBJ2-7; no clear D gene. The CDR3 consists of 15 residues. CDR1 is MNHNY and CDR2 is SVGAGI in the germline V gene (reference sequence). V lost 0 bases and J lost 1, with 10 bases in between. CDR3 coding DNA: TGTGCCAGCAGTTACTCGATGCAGGCTTCCTACGAGCAGTACTTC. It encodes CASSYSMQASYEQYF.

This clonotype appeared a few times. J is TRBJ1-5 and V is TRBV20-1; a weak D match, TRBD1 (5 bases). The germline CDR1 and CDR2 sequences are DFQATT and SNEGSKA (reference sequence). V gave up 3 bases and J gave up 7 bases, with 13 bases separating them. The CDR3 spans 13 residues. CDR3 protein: CSASNPGTQPQHF. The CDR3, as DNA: TGCAGTGCTAGCAACCCCGGGACCCAGCCCCAGCATTTT.

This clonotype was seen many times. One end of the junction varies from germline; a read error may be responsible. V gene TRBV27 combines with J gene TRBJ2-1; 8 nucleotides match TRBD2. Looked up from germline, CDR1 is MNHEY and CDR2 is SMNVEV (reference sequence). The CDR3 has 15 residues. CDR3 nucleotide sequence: TGTGCCAGCAGCTTATCGCCGGATGGGCGGGAGGCTCAGTTCTTC. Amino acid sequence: CASSLSPDGREAQFF.